This T cell receptor beta chain appears in the sequencing data of a study of CD8+ T cells in alopecia areata. Overall study context: The study gave treated patients oral tofacitinib at 5 to 10 mg twice daily.

Sorting separated CD4+ and CD8+ T cells out of PBMCs. Worth noting for this clone: The antigen remains undetermined.

Study observations and caveats: Across lesional scalp, and particularly alopecia totalis/universalis, clonality surpassed that of normal scalp.

Following extraction, RNA underwent reverse transcription to cDNA, which served as the sequencing template. TCRdb keeps only in-frame clones here, not all; method: immunoSEQ multiplex PCR. This table holds about 150,000 clones, approximately 50% found once. The CDR3 contains 16 residues. Germline V gene lookup returns CDR1 SGHRS and CDR2 YFSETQ. Between the trimmed V and J ends, which lost 1 base and 0 bases, there was a span of 11 bases. The receptor was isolated from a human donor with alopecia areata. Sequencing was performed on CD4+ T cells sorted from blood. V and J are TRBV5-1 and TRBJ2-1; a possible D gene is TRBD2 (6 bases). The CDR3 nucleotides read TGCGCCAGCAGCTTGAGCCCTAGCGCCTCCTACAATGAGCAGTTCTTC. It is translated as CASSLSPSASYNEQFF. The complete variable domain, with remaining parts taken from reference TRBV5-1 and TRBJ2-1, reads KAGVTQTPRYLIKTRGQQVTLSCSPISGHRSVSWYQQTPGQGLQFLFEYFSETQRNKGNFPGRFSGRQFSNSRSEMNVSTLELGDSALYLCASSLSPSASYNEQFFGPGTRLTVL.